These T cell receptor beta chains were read from a single sample in a study of CD8+CD57+ T cells in acquired aplastic anemia. TCRdb ran MiXCR on the reads and lists one entry per CDR3 protein. The table lists about 180,000 distinct CDR3 sequences, roughly 63% of them singletons. The sequenced sample consisted of sorted CD4+, CD8+, or CD8+CD57+ T cells (not recorded which) from PBMCs. These receptors were obtained from a human donor with aplastic anemia. Each CDR3 is given with its conserved first and last residue. Each record gives: V gene, J gene, clone size, CDR3 length, CDR3 protein. Clone size is not always given. Where it is, it says once, few, many or a class for expanded clones.

TRBV10-2,TRBJ2-1,.,13,CASSRTSSNEQFF
TRBV10-1,TRBJ1-1,many,13,CASSETASTEAFF
TRBV7-9,TRBJ1-6,once,17,CASSVGPGQGGYSPLHF
TRBV20-1,TRBJ1-2,.,12,CSAPHPNYGYTF
TRBV7-6,TRBJ2-5,.,15,CASSQTYRVGETQYF
TRBV6-5,TRBJ1-2,many,14,CASSPFRELGGYTF
TRBV9,TRBJ2-3,many,15,CASSVEWGGTDTQYF
TRBV7-2,TRBJ2-1,.,15,CASSFVSGRGNEQFF
TRBV20-1,TRBJ2-5,once,11,CSAIYWETQYF
TRBV4-3,TRBJ2-7,.,13,CASTPRAGYEQYF
TRBV7-9,TRBJ2-5,.,13,CASSFRQRETQYF
TRBV2,TRBJ2-7,.,14,CASSAGTLTYEQYF
TRBV20-1,TRBJ1-3,.,19,CSARASGGTLAFSGNTIYF
TRBV7-8,TRBJ2-7,.,16,CASSSLVWTSDYEQYF
TRBV14,TRBJ1-6,.,13,CASSQDGDSPLHF
TRBV15,TRBJ2-2,.,12,CATSPDRAELFF
TRBV24-1,TRBJ2-3,.,17,CATSAGTSGPSTDTQYF
TRBV30,TRBJ2-7,few,15,CAWSRIGGSLDEQYF
TRBV7-2,TRBJ2-7,.,18,CASSLSVGWRGGTYEQYF
TRBV28,TRBJ2-7,.,15,CASSLLMTGGYEQYF
TRBV9,TRBJ2-7,few,13,CASSVGFSYEQYF
TRBV7-9,TRBJ2-4,.,12,CASTESQNIQYF
TRBV20-1,TRBJ2-6,once,12,CSAPTTANVLTF
TRBV7-9,TRBJ2-7,.,14,CASSWDRQPYEQYF
TRBV11-2,TRBJ2-3,.,16,CASSLATGGSTDTQYF
TRBV29-1,TRBJ1-3,.,11,CSATSGNTIYF
TRBV2,TRBJ1-1,.,14,CASSDEATNTEAFF
TRBV7-6,TRBJ2-3,many,15,CASSLVPRSTDTQYF
TRBV2,TRBJ1-1,.,12,CASSVRNTEAFF
TRBV29-1,TRBJ1-1,.,11,CSVEDNTEAFF
TRBV20-1,TRBJ2-7,once,13,CSARKQETYEQYF
TRBV20-1,TRBJ2-7,.,15,CSASGLAGVSYEQYF
TRBV5-8,TRBJ1-2,many,14,CASSPTGLNYGYTF
TRBV7-8,TRBJ2-7,.,14,CASSQADRAYEQYF
TRBV7-8,TRBJ2-5,.,15,CASSLVGQLSRTQYF
TRBV5-1,TRBJ2-7,few,14,CASVRTSGIGEQYF
TRBV2,TRBJ2-1,.,16,CASSTLAGASDNEQFF
TRBV7-9,TRBJ2-7,.,16,CASSPPTGPNSYEQYF
TRBV6-6,TRBJ2-7,.,14,CASSTTTGISEQYF
TRBV20-1,TRBJ2-1,.,15,CSALPPGLGVHEQFF
TRBV2,TRBJ2-7,.,15,CASKWRGGDGYEQYF
TRBV2,TRBJ1-1,.,15,CASSEVRTGGTEAFF
TRBV5-1,TRBJ1-5,many,15,CASSLSGGSNQPQHF
TRBV7-8,TRBJ1-5,many,17,CASRPDRAPNSNQPQHF
TRBV7-9,TRBJ1-1,.,15,CASSLLRTLNTEAFF
TRBV20-1,TRBJ2-7,.,13,CSARFGSSYEQYF
TRBV5-4,TRBJ2-7,.,13,CACRDANSYEQYF
TRBV2,TRBJ2-1,.,13,CASRGRLRDEQFF
TRBV20-1,TRBJ2-7,few,12,CSAKRDSDEQYF
TRBV7-9,TRBJ2-5,few,15,CASSSQGESDQPQYF
TRBV6-5,TRBJ2-1,many,16,CASSYSRGDTYNEQFF
TRBV10-1,TRBJ1-6,many,12,CASSENNSPLHF
TRBV15,TRBJ1-6,.,14,CATSRDFQGDTLHF
TRBV19,TRBJ2-7,few,16,CASSFTGTGLFHEQYF
TRBV20-1,TRBJ2-5,.,14,CSARRAGAAETQYF
TRBV7-6,TRBJ2-5,.,16,CASSLATSGSLQTQYF
TRBV19,TRBJ2-7,.,11,CATRLGHEQYF